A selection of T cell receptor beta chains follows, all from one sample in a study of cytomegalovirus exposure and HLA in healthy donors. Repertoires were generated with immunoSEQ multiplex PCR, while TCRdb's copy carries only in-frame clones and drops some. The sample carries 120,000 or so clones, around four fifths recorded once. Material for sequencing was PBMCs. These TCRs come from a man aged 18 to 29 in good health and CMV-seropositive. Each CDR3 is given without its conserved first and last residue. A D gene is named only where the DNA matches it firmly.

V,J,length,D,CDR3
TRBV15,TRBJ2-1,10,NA,ATSRDETRQF
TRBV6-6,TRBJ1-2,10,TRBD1,ASSYSTQGDA
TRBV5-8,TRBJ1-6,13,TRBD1,ASSFGTVYNSPLH
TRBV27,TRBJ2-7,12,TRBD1,ASSAGTGGYEQY
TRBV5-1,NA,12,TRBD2,ASSTMGGIYEQY
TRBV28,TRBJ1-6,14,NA,ASSPQDTGANSPLH
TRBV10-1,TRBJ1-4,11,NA,ASSESDGGKLF
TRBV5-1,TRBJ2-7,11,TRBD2,ASSLGDYYEQY
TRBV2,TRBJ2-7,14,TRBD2,ASSRPGGGNTYEQY
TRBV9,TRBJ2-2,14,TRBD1,ASSVEGQVNTGELF
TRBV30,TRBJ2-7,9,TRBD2,AWSSGGVQY
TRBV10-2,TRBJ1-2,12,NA,ASSESQGTYGYT
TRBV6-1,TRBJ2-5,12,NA,ASTAGGYQETQY
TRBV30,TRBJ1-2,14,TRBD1,AWSVGTGGVGDGYT
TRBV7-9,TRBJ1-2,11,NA,ASSPRQVPEHT
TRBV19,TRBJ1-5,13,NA,ASSIMGGGGQPQH
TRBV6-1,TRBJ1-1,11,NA,ASRGPGGTEAF
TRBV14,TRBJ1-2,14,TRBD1,ASSSITGQTLYGYT
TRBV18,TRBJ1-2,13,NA,ASSLGDTDNYGYT
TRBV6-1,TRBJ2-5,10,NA,ASLSLEETQY
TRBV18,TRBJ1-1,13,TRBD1,ASSPQTGGGTEAF
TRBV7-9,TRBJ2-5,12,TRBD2,ASSPSGGAETQY
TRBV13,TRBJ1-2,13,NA,ASSPGEGANYGYT
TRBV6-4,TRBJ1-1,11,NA,ASSRRVGTEAF
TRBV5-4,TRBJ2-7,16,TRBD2,ASSRTSGGTSPPYEQY
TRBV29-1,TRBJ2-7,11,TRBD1,SGGTGGIGEQY
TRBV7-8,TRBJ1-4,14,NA,ASSLVRAGENEKLF
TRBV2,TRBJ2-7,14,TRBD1,ASPRNPGQPNYEQY
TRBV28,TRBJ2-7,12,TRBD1,ASSRGQATYEQY
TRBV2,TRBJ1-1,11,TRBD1,ASRTGQGGEAF
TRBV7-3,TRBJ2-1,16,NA,ASSLYPLQGSSYNEQF
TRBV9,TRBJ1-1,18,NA,ASSVAPGGRGPKGNTEAF
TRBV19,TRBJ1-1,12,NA,ASSIAGGNTEAF
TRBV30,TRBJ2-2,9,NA,AWKNKGELF
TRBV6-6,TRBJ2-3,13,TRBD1,ASSLTGGDADTQY
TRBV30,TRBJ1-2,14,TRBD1,AWSGLGDRASYGYT
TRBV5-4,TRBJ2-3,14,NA,ASSPFPGGGTDTQY
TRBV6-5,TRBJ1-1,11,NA,ASSYGGGTEAF
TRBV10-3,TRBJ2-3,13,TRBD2,AISDGLAGSDTQY
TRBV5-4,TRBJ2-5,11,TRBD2,ASSAGTRETQY
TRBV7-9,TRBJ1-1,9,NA,ASSLFSEAF
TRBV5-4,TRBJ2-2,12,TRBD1,ASRRAGGTGELF
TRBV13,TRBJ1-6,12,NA,ASSPRGSDSPLH
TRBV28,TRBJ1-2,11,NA,ASSYSLRAGYT
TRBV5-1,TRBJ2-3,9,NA,ASADKDTQY
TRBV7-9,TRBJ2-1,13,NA,ASSLQGIRANEQF
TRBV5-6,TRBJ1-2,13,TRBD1,ASSTGTGGPDGYT
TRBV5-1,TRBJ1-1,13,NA,ASSFKGGSDTEAF
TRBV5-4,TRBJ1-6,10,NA,ASSLGDSPLH
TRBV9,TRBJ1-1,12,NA,ASSVVSGNTEAF
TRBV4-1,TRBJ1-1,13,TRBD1,ASSRGTGENTEAF
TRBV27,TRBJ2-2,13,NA,ASSLSPQVTGELF
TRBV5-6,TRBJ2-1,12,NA,ASSFGFSYNEQF